This section outlines one T cell receptor (beta chain) sequence together with its context. No cognate antigen has been identified for it. Base-call qualities are not available, and no considerably larger clone is one nucleotide away. The data belong to a study of cytomegalovirus exposure and HLA in healthy donors (dated by TCRdb to 2015 to 2018). Looking at the study overall: An earlier analysis of under 600 of the donors reported 250 to 300 Gb of sequence data and 117 million unique TCR beta sequences from 190 million or so T cells. Approximately 330 gigabases of sequencing data and 70 million to 100 million unique TCR sequences made up an early release that covered fewer than 650 HLA-typed donors. Among the roughly 410 genotyped donors, approximately 77% belonged to the genetic ancestry cluster associated with self-reported Caucasian donors. The study aimed to test whether cataloging public T cell receptors could reveal signatures of past pathogen exposure. The study used immunosequencing to profile the T cell repertoires of 666 subjects and linked those repertoires to cytomegalovirus serostatus. Along with the 666-subject first cohort, a separate validation cohort of 120 different subjects was used. High-throughput TCR immunosequencing, statistical association of individual TCRs with disease status, and machine learning were combined to predict cytomegalovirus infection status. To study patterns of TCR occurrence, a later analysis re-analyzed previously published TCR beta repertoires from under 750 donors and added high-resolution HLA genotyping. The later analysis used no new phenotypic data to find candidate immune exposures, relying instead on TCR beta sequences and their occurrence across donors. An earlier analysis of 587 of the donors applied high-throughput TCR beta sequencing to assess whether each TCR beta V gene segment acted as functional or pseudogenic. Donor age, sex, ethnicity and CMV serostatus were collected together with the repertoire data. A later genetic analysis took genome-wide SNP genotypes for about 65% of the 666 donors and used that subset as a discovery cohort. Every discovery cohort repertoire had been produced on one sequencing platform. Both class I and class II loci were covered by HLA typing, at four-digit resolution. The number of typed donors differed by locus: roughly 629-640 for A, B, C, DRB1 and DQB1; about 520 for DQA1; roughly 600 for DPA1; and around 490 for DPB1. Roughly 5 DR-DQ haplotypes were handled as single units for association and clustering, since linkage in the cohort was strong. Across 300 to 400 genotyped donors of the cohort, an average of roughly 200,000 unique TCR beta nucleotide sequences per donor were sequenced, and 15% to 20% of those sequences were non-productive. On the study overall, not on this receptor specifically: Most TCR sequences were observed very rarely across donors, whereas some public TCRs were present in many individuals. Strong co-occurrence of HLA alleles, especially DR and DQ, made assigning TCR associations to individual alleles difficult. Because the 87-base-pair reads could not distinguish some IMGT-functional V segments, including TRBV6-2 and TRBV6-3, those segments were excluded. Because HLA typing was unavailable for some donors at each locus, only the typed subset was used in association tests. A later analysis found that HLA-associated TCR beta chains were more clonally expanded and had lower generation probabilities than equally common non-associated chains. The presence/absence analyses assumed that sequencing depth was roughly uniform across donors, and that assumption may not be true. A few of the identified cytomegalovirus-associated TCR beta chains were confirmed in vitro to be specific for cytomegalovirus antigens. In a later analysis, several top co-occurrence clusters were reported to appear linked to parvovirus B19, influenza, CMV and Epstein-Barr virus. According to a later analysis, most CMV-associated TCR beta chains appeared to be HLA-restricted, and the HLA associations seemed to be driven largely by CMV exposure. According to a later analysis, TCR association rates differed among HLA loci, with DRB1 alleles showing the most associated TCRs and HLA-C alleles showing the fewest. The earlier analysis of some 540 of the donors excluded seventeen rarely observed V segments, including chromosome 9 orphons, because counts were too low. A later analysis associated about 17,000 TCR beta sequences with specific HLA alleles at a false discovery rate of 0.05. A total of 150 or so TCR beta chains were listed by the study as associated with cytomegalovirus. It was suggested by the authors that the approach could potentially be generalized to other disease states and immunological phenotypes. Compared with the roughly 710-donor mean, donors in an Asian-associated ancestry cluster had fewer N-insertions in productive TCRs, according to a later genetic analysis. A further reported finding was that TCR beta sequences accurately predicted the HLA-A and HLA-B alleles for most subjects in the first cohort. In a later genetic analysis, a missense DCLRE1C variant was associated with V-gene and J-gene trimming of TCR beta chains, and the association was replicated in an independent cohort. Only TCR beta chains were sequenced in this cohort, and the absence of alpha or paired-chain data limited detectable features. An earlier analysis of roughly 570 of the donors showed that most TCR beta V segments appeared in productive rearrangements either about 90% or about 30% of the time, which broadly matched IMGT annotations. Cytomegalovirus status was reported to be diagnosed by the classifier with high specificity and sensitivity in both the original and validation cohorts. A group of highly shared sequence variants was considered likely to be a technical artifact of the sequencing pipeline. Linkage disequilibrium might explain the correlated functional status among segregating V segments, but an unknown experimental factor could not be ruled out. Immune exposure information for the cohort was limited to CMV serostatus.

The library was produced with the immunoSEQ multiplex PCR assay. For the multiplex PCR, a mixture combining 60 forward primers for TCR Vbeta segments and 13 reverse primers for TCR Jbeta segments was used. The CDR3 region of rearranged TCR beta genes was amplified from genomic DNA by a multiplex PCR assay. The Illumina HiSeq System was used to sequence the amplified TCR beta libraries as 87-base-pair reads. The paper's processing steps were these. A later analysis tallied 75 million to 95 million unique TCR beta chains across the approximately 670 repertoires, and around 12 million of those chains were shared by two or more donors. Raw reads were error-corrected and collapsed into unique sequences with a nearest-neighbor algorithm that merged closely related sequences to remove PCR and sequencing errors. V, D and J gene segments were assigned by aligning CDR3 sequences to IMGT reference sequences. Each retained sequence needed at least a six-nucleotide match to both a V gene segment and a J gene segment. Rearrangements were classified as productive when the CDR3 lacked stop codons and remained in frame with V and J, and all other rearrangements were classified as non-productive. Following IMGT convention, CDR3 was defined as the stretch from the second conserved V-encoded cysteine to the conserved J-encoded phenylalanine. Sequences without an unambiguous match to a single V gene segment were excluded from the earlier analysis of 450 to 650 of the donors. An earlier analysis of about 590 of the donors classified V segments as functional when productive rearrangements were above 56.7% and as segregating when the standard deviation between donors was above 5%. A statistical classification framework was built to diagnose cytomegalovirus status from the catalog of TCR beta chain sequences. V and J gene assignment, in a later analysis, came from comparing TCR nucleotide sequences with IMGT/GENE-DB human TR gene sequences. A later analysis assigned CDR3 sequences and most-parsimonious VDJ recombination scenarios with the TCRdist pipeline. In a later analysis, each TCR beta chain was defined by its CDR3 amino acid sequence together with its V-gene family, and reads without a unique V-gene family were excluded. To address suspected cross-contamination and a sequencing artifact, a later analysis removed around 590 highly shared, low-generation-probability nucleotide sequences. In a later analysis, a clonal expansion index was calculated for each public chain from normalized within-repertoire ranks of inferred template counts. Generation probabilities in a later analysis came from a VDJ recombination model fitted to out-of-frame rearrangements, and those results were checked against IGoR. A later analysis scored TCR-TCR, TCR-HLA and TCR-CMV co-occurrence with hypergeometric tests, applying a repertoire-size bias correction to TCR pairs. To estimate false discovery rates, a later analysis permuted the HLA or CMV assignments 20 times. In a later analysis, co-occurring TCRs were grouped with DBSCAN, and TCRdist sequence similarity was added when clustering was performed within HLA-allele-positive subsets. Co-occurrence clustering excluded repertoires with fewer than 30,000 or more than 120,000 public chains, plus five with anomalous nucleotide sharing. Sourced from immuneACCESS, this table was stored by TCRdb with only in-frame sequences that have V and J called. A share of the clones is absent; for the studies checked, an unresolved V gene accounts for under half, and the remainder has no known explanation. The V and J calls and clone size are taken from that table; D and trimming were inferred from the DNA. This sample lists 100,000 to 150,000 clones; 65% to 85% were detected once. The ten largest account for 3% to 4% of the sample.

V trim: 3 bases; J trim: 2 bases; unmatched bases: 4. CDR3 length: 15 amino acids, cysteine to phenylalanine. Just the 45-base CDR3 DNA is kept, in frame starting at base 1. CDR1 and CDR2 are drawn from the germline V gene: MNHNS, SASEGT. The cohort comprised fewer than 700 healthy bone marrow donors. Cohort members were all nominally healthy when sampled, although unrecorded immune exposures were likely present. The donor tested CMV seropositive and was one of the 289 seropositive cohort members. A peripheral blood sample was provided by each donor, and peripheral blood mononuclear cells were used for TCR beta sequencing. The Qiagen DNeasy Blood Extraction Kit was used to extract genomic DNA from the blood cell samples.

Input material: PBMCs. The sequence came from a man aged 18 to 35 in good health and CMV-seropositive. The rearranged segments are TRBV6-1 and TRBJ2-1; 7 bases in the junction line up with TRBD2. The DNA is as follows: TGTGCCAGCAGTGATTCCAGCGGGGCCTACAATGAGCAGTTCTTC. Its coded protein is CASSDSSGAYNEQFF.